Listed here is a single TCR beta chain. Antigen specificity is unknown. Trimming removed 6 bases at V and 8 bases at J, with 14 bases between. CDR1 is MNHEY, CDR2 SVGAGI, per germline. This CDR3 contains 13 residues. This sample stems from a study of beta chain features in type 1 diabetes. Study summary: There were approximately 100 million sorted cells examined across all samples.

Study outcomes and limitations: Type 1 diabetes patients had moderately but significantly shorter TCRB CDR3s in all four CD4+ subsets. Type 1 diabetes patients showed fewer insertions and more deletions at VDJ junctions.

cDNA synthesis used the whole RNA isolate, giving expressed TCRB sequences. Clones were sequenced by immunoSEQ multiplex PCR, and TCRdb holds only the in-frame ones, with some missing. The repertoire holds around 340,000 clones, with around 9.7% as singletons. In all sorted populations, purity surpassed 98%. V is TRBV6-5 and J is TRBJ2-1, with a tentative D call TRBD2 (7 bases). Sequenced sample: central memory CD4+ T cells from blood. This TCR came from a man aged 25 to 40 with type 1 diabetes. The CDR3 sequence: CASSRREGDEQFF. The CDR3, as DNA: TGTGCCAGCAGCCGCAGGGAGGGGGATGAGCAGTTCTTC.